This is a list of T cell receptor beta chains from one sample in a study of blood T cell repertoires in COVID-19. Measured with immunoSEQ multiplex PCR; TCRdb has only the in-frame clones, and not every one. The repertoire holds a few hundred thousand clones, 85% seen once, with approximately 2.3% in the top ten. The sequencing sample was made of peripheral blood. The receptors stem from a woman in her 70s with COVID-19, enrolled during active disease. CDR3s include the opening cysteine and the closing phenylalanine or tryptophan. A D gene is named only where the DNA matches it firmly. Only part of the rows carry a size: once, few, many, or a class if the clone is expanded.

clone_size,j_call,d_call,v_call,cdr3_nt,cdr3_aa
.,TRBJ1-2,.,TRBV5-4,TGTGCCAGCGCAGGTGGGGGGGTCGACCCTAACTATGGCTACACCTTC,CASAGGGVDPNYGYTF
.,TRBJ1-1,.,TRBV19,TGTGCCAGTAGGAACTTGACACCGAACACTGAAGCTTTCTTT,CASRNLTPNTEAFF
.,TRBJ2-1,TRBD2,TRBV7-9,TGTGCCAGCGGACTAGCGGGCAGGGGCAATGAGCAGTTCTTC,CASGLAGRGNEQFF
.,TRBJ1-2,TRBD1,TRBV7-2,TGTGCCAGCAGCTTAGCGATGAGACAGGGGGCCTATCGGTATGGCTACACCTTC,CASSLAMRQGAYRYGYTF
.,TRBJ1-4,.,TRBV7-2,TGTGCCAGCAGCCCGCCTCGGGGGGAAGAAAAACTGTTTTTT,CASSPPRGEEKLFF
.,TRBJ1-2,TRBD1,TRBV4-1,TGCGCCAGCAGCCAAGTGCCCGGGACAGGGGGCTATGGCTACACCTTC,CASSQVPGTGGYGYTF
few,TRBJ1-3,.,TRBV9,TGTGCCAGCAGCGTAGCCGTACAGGGCCGCTTTGGAAACACCATATATTTT,CASSVAVQGRFGNTIYF
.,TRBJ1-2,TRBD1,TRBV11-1,TGTGCCAGCAGCCCCGACAGGGAAGCTGGCTACACCTTC,CASSPDREAGYTF
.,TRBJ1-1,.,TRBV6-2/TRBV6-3,TGTGCCAGCCGCCTCGGACAGACTCACAGTGAAGCTTTCTTT,CASRLGQTHSEAFF
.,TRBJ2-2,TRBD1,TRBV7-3,TGTGCCAGCAGCCAGCACCAGGGGGCGGTCACCGGGGAGCTGTTTTTT,CASSQHQGAVTGELFF
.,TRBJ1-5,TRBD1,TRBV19,TGTGCCAGTAGTATAGTCAGGGGGCCTAATCAGCCCCAGCATTTT,CASSIVRGPNQPQHF
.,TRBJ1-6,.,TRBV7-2,TGTGCCAGCAGCCCCAGATCGGGCAGGGAAAATTCACCCCTCCACTTT,CASSPRSGRENSPLHF
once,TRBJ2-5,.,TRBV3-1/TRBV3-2,TGTGCCAGCAGCCATGGGGCCGTCCAAGAGACCCAGTACTTC,CASSHGAVQETQYF
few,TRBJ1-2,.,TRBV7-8,TGTGCCAGCAGCTTAGAGGCCGACAGCTATGGCTACACCTTC,CASSLEADSYGYTF